The 4 T cell receptor beta chains reported below all come from one sample, sequenced in a study of T cell responses to AZD1222 COVID-19 vaccine. Data came from immunoSEQ multiplex PCR; TCRdb stores just in-frame clones and leaves some out. The sample yields 150,000 to 200,000 clones, 90% seen once. The sequenced sample was peripheral blood, obtained on day 0 of AZD1222 vaccination. The receptors shown here come from an adult in good health.

The CDR3 nucleotides read TGTGCCAGCAGGACCGTATATGGGGACACCATATATTTT. It is translated as CASRTVYGDTIYF. The chain employs TRBV6-5 and TRBJ1-3; D remains unclear. The CDR3 consists of 13 residues. The V and J ends lost 6 bases and 8 bases respectively, with 14 bases between them. Germline CDR1 is MNHEY and CDR2 is SVGAGI.

The gene calls are TRBV14 and TRBJ1-1, with no clear D. This CDR3 region has 15 residues. CDR1 is SGHDN, CDR2 FVKESK, per germline. The ends were cut back, 4 bases at V and 4 bases at J, with 16 bases in the middle. The CDR3 region has the DNA TGTGCCAGCAGCCTGGGCCCGGGCTCAGGCACTGAAGCTTTCTTT. This codes for CASSLGPGSGTEAFF.

The chain is built from TRBV19 and TRBJ1-1; D gene uncertain. With 4 bases removed from V and 0 bases from J, the gap between germline ends came to 9 bases. The CDR3 is 14 amino acids. Germline CDR1 reads LNHDA; CDR2 reads SQIVND (reference sequence). The CDR3 nucleotides are TGTGCCAGTAGTAACCGGGGAGTGAACACTGAAGCTTTCTTT. Protein sequence: CASSNRGVNTEAFF.

V usage is TRBV3-1 (or the pseudogene TRBV3-2) and J usage is TRBJ2-3; 7 bases map to TRBD1. The CDR3 length is 15 residues. Per germline, CDR1 LGHDT and CDR2 YNNKEL (reference sequence). V lost 8 bases to trimming and J lost 4 bases; unmatched junction nucleotides: 12. The CDR3 DNA sequence: TGTGCCAGCCGAGGGACAGCAAATTGGCCAGATACGCAGTATTTT. Protein product: CASRGTANWPDTQYF.